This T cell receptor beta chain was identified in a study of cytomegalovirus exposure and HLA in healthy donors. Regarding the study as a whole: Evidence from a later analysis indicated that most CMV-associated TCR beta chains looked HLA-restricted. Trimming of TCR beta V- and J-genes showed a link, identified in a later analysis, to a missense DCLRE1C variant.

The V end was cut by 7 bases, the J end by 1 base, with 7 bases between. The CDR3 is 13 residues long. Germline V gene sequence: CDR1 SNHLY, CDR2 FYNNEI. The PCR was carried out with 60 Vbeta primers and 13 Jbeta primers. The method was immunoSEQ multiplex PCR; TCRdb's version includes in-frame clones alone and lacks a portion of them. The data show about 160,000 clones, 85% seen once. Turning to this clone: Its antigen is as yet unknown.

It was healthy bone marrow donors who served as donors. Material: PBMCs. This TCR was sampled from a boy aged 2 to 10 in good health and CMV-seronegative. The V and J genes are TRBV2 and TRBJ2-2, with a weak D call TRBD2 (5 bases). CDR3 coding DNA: TGTGCCAGCAATAGCGTGAACACCGGGGAGCTGTTTTTT. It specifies CASNSVNTGELFF.